The entry that follows covers one T cell receptor (beta chain) sequence. Antigen specificity is unknown. The data were taken from a study of T cell responses to AZD1222 COVID-19 vaccine. The assay was immunoSEQ multiplex PCR, and TCRdb's table has in-frame clones only and misses some. The sample records 180,000 or so clones, approximately 92% being singletons. Whole-study findings and limits: All repertoire sampling was performed exclusively after the peak T cell response. As reported, nearly half of all spike-specific TCRs target variant regions that are unmutated. Following two doses of AZD1222, Spike-specific TCR breadth and depth rose.

Sequenced here: peripheral blood, sampled 28 days after the second dose of the MenACWY control vaccine. The TCR sequence derives from an adult who received the MenACWY meningococcal vaccine as a control.

CDR3 DNA sequence: TGTGCCAGCAGCCCCCGAAGCGGGGGATACACAGATACGCAGTATTTT. It yields the protein CASSPRSGGYTDTQYF. The chain carries TRBV7-8 and TRBJ2-3; 8 nucleotides align to TRBD2. From germline, CDR1 is SGHVS and CDR2 FQNEAQ. V was clipped by 5 bases and J by 2 bases; unmatched bases: 9. The CDR3 runs to 16 residues.